This T cell receptor beta chain emerged from a study of shared clonotypes between healthy human individuals (dated by TCRdb to 2020 to 2022). Looking at the study overall: The cohort comprised a couple of women and a few men aged 18 to 49 years. For each donor, CD4 naive and CD4 memory were each given three plates, CD8 naive was given two plates, and CD8 memory was given one plate. The study deeply sequenced blood TCR repertoires of roughly five healthy adults to estimate repertoire size and the extent of clonotype sharing between individuals. To increase sequencing depth and limit assay-specific biases, TCR repertoire library preparation and sequencing were carried out by different laboratories using diverse techniques. Leukapheresis yielded between about 0.85 and 10 billion PBMCs per donor. Broad study findings and their caveats: Rarefaction of sorted-subset datasets indicated incomplete sequencing despite the large sequencing depth. Estimated clonotype richness was generally larger for naive than for memory subsets. Sampling was restricted to blood, and TCR repertoires in tissue are likely to differ from TCR repertoires in blood. Across several donors, approximately 4.6% of naive CD4, roughly 3.4% of naive CD8, approximately 2.5% of memory CD4, and approximately 0.4% of memory CD8 clonotypes were shared. Pairwise subsampling indicated that sequencing depth was expected to affect the degree of clonotype sharing among donors. Compared with non-shared clonotypes, the clonotypes found in all four sorted-subset donors had higher generation probabilities. Because the study included only a small number of donors, the genetic and exposure-history diversity represented was limited.

Using the deep immunoSEQ assay, TCR CDR3 regions were amplified from genomic DNA by multiplex PCR. For each cell subset, the extracted genomic DNA was distributed evenly across all wells of several immunoSEQ 96-well plates, and each plate served as one replicate. Each replicate PCR for sorted subsets received roughly 0.2 ug genomic DNA, equal to tens of thousands of T cell genomes. Purified libraries were quantified with a Qubit 3.0 fluorometer, sized on a Bioanalyzer 2100, and re-quantified with the KAPA Library Quantification kit. A separate single-read 150-cycle Illumina NextSeq 550 flow cell was used to sequence each immunoSEQ 96-well plate. In the paper's pipeline: Because the immunoSEQ output held only junctional sequences and lacked quality scores, the filtering could not match the filtering applied to full-length reads. Sequences were annotated with PyIR, a Python wrapper for IgBLAST v1.9, using IMGT germline references to assign V/J genes and CDR3. Reads were filtered out if the reads had weak V/J assignments (E-value above 1e-6), no CDR3, stop codons, out-of-frame junctions, or ambiguous translated residues. V3J clonotypes were defined as sequences sharing an identical inferred V gene, J gene, and CDR3 amino acid sequence. To compute the percentage overlap between repertoires, the number of shared unique clonotypes was divided by the size of the smaller repertoire. Repertoire richness was assessed with RTK rarefaction, the Chao1 estimator, and Recon v2.1 estimates of unobserved clonotypes. Generation probabilities were computed with OLGA for all TCRbeta clonotypes obtained by the gDNA method from a handful of donors. Drawn from immuneACCESS, this table holds only the in-frame rearrangements with V and J called that TCRdb kept. Clones are partly lost; checked studies trace under half to an unresolved V gene and leave the rest unexplained. V, J and clone size were drawn from that table, and D and trimming were deduced from the DNA. The sample profile shows around 2.1 million clones; approximately 95% of them were found once. The ten largest make up roughly 0.13% of the sample.

As concerns this clone: No cognate antigen has been identified for it. Base qualities are not at hand, and no much larger clone is one base apart.

The germline V gene gives CDR1 as SGHRS and CDR2 as YFSETQ. Trimming takes 3 bases off V and 6 bases off J; junction bases not matched to a gene: 7. Spanning cysteine to phenylalanine, the CDR3 consists of 15 amino acids. CDR3 DNA only is kept here, 45 bases in frame from base 1. The donors were healthy, HIV-negative adults who had no recently reported acute infections or vaccinations. Only Caucasian adults living in Nashville, Tennessee, USA were represented among the donors. Magnetic negative selection was used to enrich CD4+ T cells, after which naive cells were positively selected on CD45RA and the negative fraction became the memory subset. Blood was obtained by leukapheresis, after which PBMCs were separated by Ficoll-Histopaque density gradient centrifugation and cryopreserved in liquid nitrogen vapor phase. Purity and quantity of every magnetically sorted T cell population were checked by analytical flow cytometry. Each sorted fraction had its genomic DNA isolated and then quantified by UV absorbance on a Nanodrop 2000c.

The sequence was collected from a man between 18 and 35 years old in good health. The chain is encoded by TRBV5-1 joined to TRBJ2-2; the junction holds 8 bases that match TRBD1. Sample: naive CD4+ T cells sorted from blood. According to the study, the label for this sample's cell subset or site signals: CD45RA+ positively selected. The CDR3 region reads CASSYGQGSAGELFF. The sequence in DNA is TGCGCCAGCAGCTATGGACAGGGAAGTGCCGGGGAGCTGTTTTTT. When the CDR3 is completed using the reference TRBV5-1 and TRBJ2-2 genes on either side, the full variable domain is KAGVTQTPRYLIKTRGQQVTLSCSPISGHRSVSWYQQTPGQGLQFLFEYFSETQRNKGNFPGRFSGRQFSNSRSEMNVSTLELGDSALYLCASSYGQGSAGELFFGEGSRLTVL.